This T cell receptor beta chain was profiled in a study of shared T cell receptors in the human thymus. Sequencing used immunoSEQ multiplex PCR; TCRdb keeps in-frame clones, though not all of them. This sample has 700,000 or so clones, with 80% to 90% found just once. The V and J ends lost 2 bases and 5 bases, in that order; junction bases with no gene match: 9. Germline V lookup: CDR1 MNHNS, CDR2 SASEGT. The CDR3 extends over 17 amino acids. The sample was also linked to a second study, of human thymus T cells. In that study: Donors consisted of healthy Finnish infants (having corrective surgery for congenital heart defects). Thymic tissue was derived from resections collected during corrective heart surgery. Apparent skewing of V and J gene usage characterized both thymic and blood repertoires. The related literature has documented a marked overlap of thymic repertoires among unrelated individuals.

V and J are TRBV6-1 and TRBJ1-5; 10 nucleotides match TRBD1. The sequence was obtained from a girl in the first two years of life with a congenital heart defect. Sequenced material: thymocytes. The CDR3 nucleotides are TGTGCCAGCAGTGAATTAGCGGGACAGGGGTATCATCAGCCCCAGCATTTT. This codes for CASSELAGQGYHQPQHF.